The rows below give T cell receptor beta chains drawn from one sample of a study of OX40 agonist ivuxolimab in advanced cancers. Using immunoSEQ multiplex PCR, the repertoire was profiled, and TCRdb retains in-frame clones only, with some absent. The sample yields fewer than 70,000 clones, 70% to 90% seen once. Sequencing was performed on CD4+ or CD8+ T cells sorted from blood, taken in a trial of the OX40 agonist ivuxolimab. All receptors come from an adult with an advanced solid tumor such as melanoma, head and neck, liver or kidney cancer. Each CDR3 is given with its conserved first and last residue. A D gene is named only where the DNA matches it firmly. The size entry is marked missing in some rows and otherwise reads once, few, many or a size class.

TGTGCCAGCAGAGAACCCGGGGAGCTGTTTTTT	CASREPGELFF	TRBV6-6	-	11	TRBJ2-2	-
TGCGCCAGCAGACCAAATACGAACACCGGGGAGCTGTTTTTT	CASRPNTNTGELFF	TRBV4-3	-	14	TRBJ2-2	once
TGTGCCAGCAGCTCGACAGGGGGCTCGGAGACCCAGTACTTC	CASSSTGGSETQYF	TRBV9	TRBD1	14	TRBJ2-5	-
TGCGCCAGCAGCCCCGGGACCCTCACAGATACGCAGTATTTT	CASSPGTLTDTQYF	TRBV4-1	-	14	TRBJ2-3	once
TGCGCCAGCAGCTTGGCCGCCACCTACTCCTACGAGCAGTACTTC	CASSLAATYSYEQYF	TRBV5-1	-	15	TRBJ2-7	-
TGTGCCAGCAGCTCTTCCCTTCAGGGAGATGAGCAGTTCTTC	CASSSSLQGDEQFF	TRBV7-3	-	14	TRBJ2-1	-
TGTGCCAGCAGTGAATACGGGACAGGAGAAGAGACCCAGTACTTC	CASSEYGTGEETQYF	TRBV6-1	TRBD1	15	TRBJ2-5	once
TGTGCCAGCAGCGTAGAGCCAGGCCGGGAAGCTTTCTTT	CASSVEPGREAFF	TRBV9	-	13	TRBJ1-1	-
TGTGCCAGCAGTTGGGGGGGCCAGGGGGCAAACTATGGCTACACCTTC	CASSWGGQGANYGYTF	TRBV6-5	TRBD1	16	TRBJ1-2	few
TGTGCCAGCAGCTCGGACGGACAGGGGGCATTTCGTCAGCCCCAGCATTTT	CASSSDGQGAFRQPQHF	TRBV7-2	TRBD1	17	TRBJ1-5	-
TGCAGCGTTTCGAGGAACACTGAAGCTTTCTTT	CSVSRNTEAFF	TRBV29-1	-	11	TRBJ1-1	once
TGTGCCAGCGGACTCGGACAGGGGGCCACAGATACGCAGTATTTT	CASGLGQGATDTQYF	TRBV11-3	TRBD1	15	TRBJ2-3	few
TGTGCCAGTAGTACTCAGGGGGCAGATACGCAGTATTTT	CASSTQGADTQYF	TRBV19	TRBD1	13	TRBJ2-3	-
TGTGCCAGCAGCCCGGACAGGGGATTCAATCAGCCCCAGCATTTT	CASSPDRGFNQPQHF	TRBV7-6	TRBD1	15	TRBJ1-5	-
TGTGCCAGCAGCCCGCTTGGAAACACCATATATTTT	CASSPLGNTIYF	TRBV11-2	-	12	TRBJ1-3	-
TGTGCCAGCAGCCTTACCGACAGGGGCACTGAAGCTTTCTTT	CASSLTDRGTEAFF	TRBV2	TRBD1	14	TRBJ1-1	-
TGTGCCATCAGTGAGTCCAAGGGGTATCAGCCCCAGCATTTT	CAISESKGYQPQHF	TRBV10-3	-	14	TRBJ1-5	-
TGTGCCAGCAGTGGCAGCGGGGGCCGGGGGGAGACCCAGTACTTC	CASSGSGGRGETQYF	TRBV2	TRBD2	15	TRBJ2-5	-
TGTGCCAGCAGCTTATTAAGCTGGGCCACAGATACGCAGTATTTT	CASSLLSWATDTQYF	TRBV7-2	-	15	TRBJ2-3	few
TGTGCCAGCAGCTTATCTACCGGCGAGCAGTACTTC	CASSLSTGEQYF	TRBV7-9	-	12	TRBJ2-7	-
TGTGCCAGTTTGGGGCAGACCACCTACGAGCAGTACTTC	CASLGQTTYEQYF	TRBV28	-	13	TRBJ2-7	-
TGTGCCAGCAGTTTTGAGGGTTTGGGGAACACTGAAGCTTTCTTT	CASSFEGLGNTEAFF	TRBV27	-	15	TRBJ1-1	-
TGTGCCAGCAGCTCTCTGGGACAGGGGGAGGGAGAGACCCAGTACTTC	CASSSLGQGEGETQYF	TRBV5-4	TRBD1	16	TRBJ2-5	-
TGCGCCAGCAGCTTGGACAGGGTCGCTGAAAAACTGTTTTTT	CASSLDRVAEKLFF	TRBV5-1	-	14	TRBJ1-4	-
TGTGCCAGCAGCGCCCCGTCCCCGGGGTACAATGAGCAGTTCTTC	CASSAPSPGYNEQFF	TRBV9	-	15	TRBJ2-1	-
TGCGCCAGCAGCGTGGACGGAGTCGGGAATCAGCCCCAGCATTTT	CASSVDGVGNQPQHF	TRBV5-1	-	15	TRBJ1-5	-
TGTGCCAGCAGTTACTCGAAGTACAGGGAAAAGCAGTTCTTC	CASSYSKYREKQFF	TRBV6-5	-	14	TRBJ2-1	-
TGTGCCAGCAGTGAAGTCACTTCACCCCTCCACTTT	CASSEVTSPLHF	TRBV6-1	-	12	TRBJ1-6	few
TGTGCCAGCAGCTCCGCCCGGTCGAGGGTCCCGGGCACTGAAGCTTTCTTT	CASSSARSRVPGTEAFF	TRBV7-2	-	17	TRBJ1-1	-
TGTGCCAGCAGCCCCGACATACGCACTGAAGCTTTCTTT	CASSPDIRTEAFF	TRBV5-6	-	13	TRBJ1-1	-
TGTGCCAGCAGCTTCACAGGGGGCACGGAGACCCAGTACTTC	CASSFTGGTETQYF	TRBV7-3	TRBD1	14	TRBJ2-5	-
TGTGCCATCAGAGGGACTAGCGGGGGCTCCTACGAGCAGTACTTC	CAIRGTSGGSYEQYF	TRBV10-3	TRBD2	15	TRBJ2-7	-
TGTGCCAGCAGTTCGGGGCCGCTTAACACTGAAGCTTTCTTT	CASSSGPLNTEAFF	TRBV7-2	-	14	TRBJ1-1	few
TGTGCCAGCAGTGGGTCGGGGGATCAGCCCCAGCATTTT	CASSGSGDQPQHF	TRBV2	-	13	TRBJ1-5	-